These 2 T cell receptor beta chains came from one sample sequenced in a study of pediatric ulcerative colitis. Here immunoSEQ multiplex PCR was the method, and the copy in TCRdb shows in-frame clones only, minus some. The table records 60,000 to 75,000 clones, 70% to 85% of them present only once. Sequenced material: blood. The receptors shown here come from a boy under 18 with moderate ulcerative colitis.

This chain uses TRBV27 with TRBJ1-1; 9 bases agree with TRBD1. Per germline, CDR1 MNHEY and CDR2 SMNVEV (reference sequence). The V and J ends lost 4 bases and 6 bases, in that order; junction bases with no gene match: 6. There are 14 residues in the CDR3. The CDR3 here is CASSWTGESSEAFF. The CDR3 DNA follows: TGTGCCAGCAGTTGGACAGGGGAATCGTCTGAAGCTTTCTTT.

This clone was counted between two and nine times. This chain links TRBV6-5 with TRBJ1-2, with no clear D. The CDR3 loop spans 14 amino acids. V was cut by 0 bases and J by 4 bases, with 9 bases left in between. Per the germline V gene, CDR1 is MNHEY and CDR2 is SVGAGI. CDR3 residues: CASSYSTSSYGYTF. Here the CDR3 DNA reads TGTGCCAGCAGTTACTCGACAAGTAGCTATGGCTACACCTTC.